The next 32 T cell receptor beta chains were all read from a single sample in a study of T cell responses to AZD1222 COVID-19 vaccine. Produced via immunoSEQ multiplex PCR; TCRdb's table is partial and in-frame only. The sample has some 49,000 clones, approximately 90% seen once. Source: peripheral blood, taken 28 days after the second AZD1222 dose. The receptors derive from an adult who received the AZD1222 COVID-19 vaccine.

This chain connects TRBV4-1 to TRBJ2-5; 7 nucleotides line up with TRBD2. The CDR3 contains 18 residues. From germline, CDR1 is MGHRA and CDR2 YSYEKL. After removal of 4 bases from V and 0 bases from J, the junction contained 14 bases not matched to a gene. Here the CDR3 reads CASSRVPASGSYQETQYF. The CDR3 bases are TGCGCCAGCAGCCGTGTCCCGGCTAGCGGTTCTTACCAAGAGACCCAGTACTTC.

This chain joins TRBV6-1 and TRBJ1-2; D gene unclear. V was trimmed by 2 bases and J by 3 bases, leaving 10 bases between them. Germline V gives CDR1 MNHNS, CDR2 SASEGT. The CDR3 is 14 amino acids. CDR3 nucleotides: TGTGCCAGCAGTGAACAGCGAGGGTACTATGGCTACACCTTC. It encodes CASSEQRGYYGYTF.

This clone showed up just a few times. This chain uses TRBV5-1 with TRBJ1-6; D is unclear. This CDR3 is 18 amino acids long. V was clipped by 4 bases and J by 3 bases, with 20 bases between them. Germline CDR1 SGHRS, CDR2 YFSETQ. In nucleotides, the CDR3 is TGCGCCAGCAGCGTTCTTGGACCCGGCCGGGGCTATAATTCACCCCTCCACTTT. Its protein product is CASSVLGPGRGYNSPLHF.

The chain carries TRBV3-1 (or the pseudogene TRBV3-2) and TRBJ2-7; tentative D call: TRBD1 (6 bases). CDR1 and CDR2 (germline): LGHDT, YNNKEL (reference sequence). The CDR3 totals 14 residues. V gave up 1 base and J gave up 4 bases, with 11 bases separating them. The CDR3 loop reads CASSQVGAAYEQYF. The CDR3 region has the DNA TGTGCCAGCAGCCAAGTGGGGGCCGCTTACGAGCAGTACTTC.

This clone came up once. The genes are TRBV6-5 and TRBJ2-1; maybe TRBD2 (5 bases). Germline V gene lookup returns CDR1 MNHEY and CDR2 SVGAGI. The CDR3 is 13 residues long. The germline V and J ends were trimmed by 7 bases and 0 bases, with 7 bases remaining between them. The DNA for the CDR3 is TGTGCCAGCATTGGGAGCTCCTACAATGAGCAGTTCTTC. Its translation is CASIGSSYNEQFF.

The V call is TRBV3-1 (or the pseudogene TRBV3-2), the J call TRBJ1-1; possible D gene TRBD1, 5 bases. This CDR3 is 14 amino acids long. Trimming cost V 4 bases and J 4 bases, with 13 bases left between them. The germline V gene encodes CDR1 LGHDT and CDR2 YNNKEL (reference sequence). CDR3 protein: CASSRRGSGTEAFF. In DNA, the CDR3 is TGTGCCAGCAGCCGCCGGGGGTCGGGCACTGAAGCTTTCTTT.

This clone was picked up a small number of times. The chain employs TRBV9 and TRBJ2-3; D call uncertain. V was shortened by 4 bases and J by 0 bases, with 12 bases between the two germline ends. The CDR3 consists of 15 residues. Germline assignment: CDR1 SGDLS and CDR2 YYNGEE. This CDR3 reads CASSTGPYSTDTQYF. The CDR3 bases are TGTGCCAGCAGCACCGGTCCGTACAGCACAGATACGCAGTATTTT.

The V gene is TRBV6-5, the J gene TRBJ2-7, with D unclear. In germline, CDR1 is MNHEY, CDR2 SVGAGI. Trimming removed 6 bases at V and 2 bases at J, with 11 bases between. The CDR3 length is 13 residues. The CDR3 DNA follows: TGTGCCAGCAGCCCCGCCCCTACCTACGAGCAGTACTTC. It codes for CASSPAPTYEQYF.

The chain combines TRBV9 with TRBJ2-5, with 9 bases identical to TRBD1. The CDR3 has 15 residues. Germline-derived CDR1 and CDR2 are SGDLS and YYNGEE. The J segment lost 5 bases and the V segment lost 4 bases, leaving 9 bases of the junction unmatched. CDR3 region: CASSPRDRDRETQYF. CDR3 sequence (DNA): TGTGCCAGCAGCCCTAGGGACAGGGATCGGGAGACCCAGTACTTC.

J is TRBJ2-5 and V is TRBV5-8; TRBD2 matches 11 bases. The CDR3 consists of 15 residues. V lost 0 bases to trimming and J lost 5 bases; unmatched junction nucleotides: 3. CDR1 is SGHTS, CDR2 YDEGEE, per germline. CDR3 protein: CASSLATSGSETQYF. The CDR3 DNA sequence: TGTGCCAGCAGCTTGGCTACTAGCGGGAGCGAGACCCAGTACTTC.

The chain couples TRBV10-1 to TRBJ2-1; D may be TRBD1 or TRBD2 (6 bases each). The CDR3 covers 16 residues. V shed 7 bases and J shed 4 bases, with 20 bases lying between them. Germline loops: CDR1 WNHNN, CDR2 SYGVQD (reference sequence). CDR3 protein: CASNFKTGTQYNEQFF. The CDR3 DNA reads as TGCGCCAGCAACTTCAAAACAGGGACTCAATACAATGAGCAGTTCTTC.

The chain uses TRBV29-1 and TRBJ2-1; 8 positions agree with TRBD2. V lost 1 base to trimming and J lost 6 bases; unmatched junction nucleotides: 8. This CDR3 comprises 15 residues. CDR1 SQVTM and CDR2 ANQGSEA come from the germline V gene. Here the CDR3 reads CSVEGREGRGNEQFF. The CDR3 DNA is TGCAGCGTTGAAGGTCGGGAGGGCCGAGGCAATGAGCAGTTCTTC.

This rearrangement joins TRBV11-2 to TRBJ2-2; D remains ambiguous. The germline gives CDR1 SGHAT, CDR2 FQNNGV. The CDR3 is 15 amino acids. Trimming removed 1 base at V and 6 bases at J, with 12 bases between. The CDR3 nucleotides are TGTGCCAGCAGCTTAGTTGTAGCTTATGCCGGGGAGCTGTTTTTT. Its protein product is CASSLVVAYAGELFF.

The genes are TRBV3-1 (or the pseudogene TRBV3-2) and TRBJ2-2, with 7 bases identical to TRBD2. J lost 0 bases, V lost 4 bases, and 2 bases had no gene match. This CDR3 has 15 amino acids. Germline lookup yields CDR1 LGHDT and CDR2 YNNKEL (reference sequence). Written as DNA, the CDR3 is TGTGCCAGCAGCCCTAGCGGAGCGAACACCGGGGAGCTGTTTTTT. The encoded protein is CASSPSGANTGELFF.

Only a few counts were recorded for this clone. J is TRBJ2-3 and V is TRBV15; 9 bases agree with TRBD1. CDR1 is LNHNV and CDR2 is YYDKDF in the germline V gene (reference sequence). The length of the CDR3 is 19 residues. Unmatched junction bases numbered 11, after V lost 0 bases and J lost 1 base. CDR3 sequence (DNA): TGTGCCACCAGCAGAGATCTCGAGACAGGGGGAGTCCGCACAGATACGCAGTATTTT. Encoded protein: CATSRDLETGGVRTDTQYF.

The chain joins TRBV30 to TRBJ2-1; TRBD2 might be the D (5 bases). The CDR3 is made up of 13 amino acids. Trimming pared 0 bases from V and 10 bases from J, leaving 13 bases between. CDR1 and CDR2 (germline): GTSNPN, SVGIG (reference sequence). The CDR3 DNA follows: TGTGCCTGGAGTGTTCAGCGGCCCTCAGAGCAGTTCTTC. This sequence encodes CAWSVQRPSEQFF.

Concerning this clone itself: Other DNA sequences in the same sample also yield this CDR3. This rearrangement joins TRBV7-2 to TRBJ1-5, with a weak D call TRBD1 (5 bases). Trimming stripped 1 base from V and 0 bases from J, with 7 bases between. Germline lookup yields CDR1 SGHTA and CDR2 FQGNSA. The CDR3 totals 15 residues. The CDR3 sequence is CASSLVGTSNQPQHF. The CDR3 DNA sequence: TGTGCCAGCAGCTTAGTGGGGACTAGCAATCAGCCCCAGCATTTT.

J is TRBJ2-1 and V is TRBV14; D might be TRBD1 (6 bases). Germline V gene lookup returns CDR1 SGHDN and CDR2 FVKESK. Trimming left V 4 bases short and J 2 bases short, with 18 bases between. The CDR3 is 17 amino acids. The CDR3 here is CASSPIPGTQAYNEQFF. Written as DNA, the CDR3 is TGTGCCAGCAGCCCCATACCCGGGACACAGGCCTACAATGAGCAGTTCTTC.

J is TRBJ2-6 and V is TRBV7-2; D remains unclear. Trimming stripped 5 bases from V and 4 bases from J, with 15 bases between. This CDR3 spans 16 amino acids. Germline loops: CDR1 SGHTA, CDR2 FQGNSA. CDR3: CASSPPFGVGANVLTF. CDR3 nucleotide sequence: TGTGCCAGCAGCCCACCCTTCGGAGTCGGGGCCAACGTCCTGACTTTC.

The V gene is TRBV7-9, the J gene TRBJ1-1; D is ambiguous. Trimming took off 5 bases at V and 2 bases at J, with 12 bases between the two ends. Looked up from germline, CDR1 is SEHNR and CDR2 is FQNEAQ (reference sequence). The CDR3 extends over 14 amino acids. This chain's CDR3 is CASSATVGNTEAFF. CDR3 DNA: TGTGCCAGCAGCGCGACGGTGGGAAACACTGAAGCTTTCTTT.

The chain employs TRBV18 and TRBJ2-3, with D unresolved. The V and J ends lost 4 bases and 10 bases respectively, with 12 bases between them. The V gene's germline CDR1 is KGHSH and CDR2 LQKENI. CDR3 length: 12 residues. CDR3 in DNA: TGTGCCAGCTCACGCTCTAGGTCGGCGCAGTATTTT. Translated: CASSRSRSAQYF.

This chain links TRBV9 with TRBJ1-2; D is unresolved. Germline lookup yields CDR1 SGDLS and CDR2 YYNGEE. The CDR3 is 14 residues long. V lost 0 bases to trimming and J lost 2 bases, with 8 bases between them. This CDR3 is CASSVEGTNYGYTF. The CDR3 nucleotides are TGTGCCAGCAGCGTAGAAGGCACCAACTATGGCTACACCTTC.

This clone was seen only a few times. The chain employs TRBV14 and TRBJ2-1; 7 bases fit TRBD2. Germline CDR1 reads SGHDN; CDR2 reads FVKESK. Losses at the gene ends were 4 bases for V and 3 bases for J; bases not matched to a gene: 6. The CDR3 sequence is 15 residues long. In nucleotides, the CDR3 is TGTGCCAGCAGCCCAAACGGGAGGCTCTACAATGAGCAGTTCTTC. It encodes CASSPNGRLYNEQFF. The variable domain in full, completed from reference TRBV14 and TRBJ2-1, reads EAGVTQFPSHSVIEKGQTVTLRCDPISGHDNLYWYRRVMGKEIKFLLHFVKESKQDESGMPNNRFLAERTGGTYSTLKVQPAELEDSGVYFCASSPNGRLYNEQFFGPGTRLTVL.

The chain carries TRBV19 and TRBJ2-1; 8 bases agree with TRBD2. Trimming at V came to 1 base and at J to 4 bases, leaving 3 bases not matched to a gene. The germline CDR1 and CDR2 sequences are LNHDA and SQIVND (reference sequence). This CDR3 has 15 residues. The CDR3 loop reads CASSIAGGGYNEQFF. CDR3 bases: TGTGCCAGTAGTATAGCGGGAGGGGGATACAATGAGCAGTTCTTC.

The chain employs TRBV2 and TRBJ2-2; TRBD1 aligns across 8 bases. The CDR3 spans 15 residues. Germline CDR1 and CDR2: SNHLY and FYNNEI. Trimming removed 7 bases from V and 0 bases from J; junction bases left unmatched: 4. The CDR3 region has the DNA TGTGCCAGCACCTGGACAGGGACGAACACCGGGGAGCTGTTTTTT. Translating gives CASTWTGTNTGELFF.

J is TRBJ2-1 and V is TRBV7-8; TRBD2 matches 7 bases. CDR3 length: 14 amino acids. CDR1 SGHVS and CDR2 FQNEAQ come from the germline V gene. The V segment lost 5 bases and the J segment 5 bases; nucleotides outside the gene matches: 6. The CDR3 protein is CASSRRAGNNEQFF. As DNA, the CDR3 is TGTGCCAGCAGCCGCCGAGCGGGAAACAATGAGCAGTTCTTC.

V is TRBV15 and J is TRBJ1-6; perhaps TRBD1 as D (5 bases). Deletions cut 3 bases from V and 13 bases from J, with 13 bases between. The CDR3 consists of 13 residues. The germline V gene has CDR1 LNHNV and CDR2 YYDKDF (reference sequence). In nucleotides, the CDR3 is TGTGCCACCAGCAGTGGGGGGGAATTCCCCCTCCACTTT. It yields the protein CATSSGGEFPLHF.

V usage is TRBV20-1 and J usage is TRBJ1-5, with 7 positions matching TRBD1. J gave up 3 bases and V 3 bases, and 5 bases lay outside the gene matches. This CDR3 comprises 14 residues. Germline CDR1 reads DFQATT; CDR2 reads SNEGSKA (reference sequence). The chain's CDR3 is CSASKQGNNQPQHF. CDR3 nucleotide sequence: TGCAGTGCTAGTAAACAGGGGAACAATCAGCCCCAGCATTTT.

The chain couples TRBV27 to TRBJ1-2; tentatively, D is TRBD1 (6 bases). Looked up from germline, CDR1 is MNHEY and CDR2 is SMNVEV (reference sequence). CDR3 length: 15 residues. The ends were cut back, 7 bases at V and 3 bases at J, with 18 bases in the middle. This chain's CDR3 is CASKAIGQFDYGYTF. Written as DNA, the CDR3 is TGTGCCAGCAAGGCCATCGGACAGTTCGACTATGGCTACACCTTC.

The rearrangement uses TRBV5-1 and TRBJ2-1, with D possibly matching TRBD2 (7 bases). Germline V gene lookup returns CDR1 SGHRS and CDR2 YFSETQ. This CDR3 is 19 amino acids long. Deletions cut 2 bases from V and 0 bases from J, with 21 bases between. CDR3 protein: CASSFTAEGGGSSYNEQFF. In DNA form, the CDR3 reads TGCGCCAGCAGCTTTACCGCCGAGGGAGGGGGATCCTCCTACAATGAGCAGTTCTTC.

J is TRBJ2-7 and V is TRBV2; no firm D call. The V and J ends lost 7 bases and 1 base respectively, with 8 bases between them. The CDR3 runs to 12 residues. Germline lookup yields CDR1 SNHLY and CDR2 FYNNEI. Here the CDR3 DNA reads TGTGCCAGCAAGGTCTTATCCTACGAGCAGTACTTC. Residues: CASKVLSYEQYF.

The chain is built from TRBV6-5 and TRBJ2-7; either TRBD1 or TRBD2 may supply D (5 bases each). The CDR3 totals 14 residues. CDR1 and CDR2 from the germline V gene are MNHEY and SVGAGI. Trimming took off 2 bases at V and 3 bases at J, with 11 bases between the two ends. The CDR3 here is CASSYEGTYYEQYF. In nucleotides, the CDR3 is TGTGCCAGCAGTTACGAGGGGACCTACTACGAGCAGTACTTC.